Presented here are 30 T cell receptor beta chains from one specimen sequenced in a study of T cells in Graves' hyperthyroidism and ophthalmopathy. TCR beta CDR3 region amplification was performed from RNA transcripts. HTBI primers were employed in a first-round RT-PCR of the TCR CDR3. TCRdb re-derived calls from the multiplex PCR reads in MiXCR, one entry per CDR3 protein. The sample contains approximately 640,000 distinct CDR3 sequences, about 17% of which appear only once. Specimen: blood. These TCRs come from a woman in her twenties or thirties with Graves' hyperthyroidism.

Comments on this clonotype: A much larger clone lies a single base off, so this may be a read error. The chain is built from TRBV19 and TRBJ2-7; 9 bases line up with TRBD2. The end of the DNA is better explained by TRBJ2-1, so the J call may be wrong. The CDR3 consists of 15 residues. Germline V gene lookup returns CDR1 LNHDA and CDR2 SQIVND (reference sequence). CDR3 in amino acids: CASRDRREGSYEQFF. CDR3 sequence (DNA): TGTGCCAGTCGCGATCGGCGGGAGGGCTCCTACGAGCAGTTCTTC.

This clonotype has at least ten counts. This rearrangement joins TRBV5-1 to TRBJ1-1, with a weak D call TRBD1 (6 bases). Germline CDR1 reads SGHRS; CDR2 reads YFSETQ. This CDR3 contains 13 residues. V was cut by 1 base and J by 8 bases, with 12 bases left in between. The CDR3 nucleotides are TGCGCCAGCAGCTTGTCAGGGGATGGCGAAGCTTTCTTT. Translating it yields CASSLSGDGEAFF.

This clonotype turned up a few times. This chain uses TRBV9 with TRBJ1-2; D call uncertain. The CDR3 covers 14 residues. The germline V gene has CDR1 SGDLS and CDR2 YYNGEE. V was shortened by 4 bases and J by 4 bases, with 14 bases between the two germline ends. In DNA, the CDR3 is TGTGCCAGCAGCCCGGGGAGCAACCCCTATGGCTACACCTTC. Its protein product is CASSPGSNPYGYTF.

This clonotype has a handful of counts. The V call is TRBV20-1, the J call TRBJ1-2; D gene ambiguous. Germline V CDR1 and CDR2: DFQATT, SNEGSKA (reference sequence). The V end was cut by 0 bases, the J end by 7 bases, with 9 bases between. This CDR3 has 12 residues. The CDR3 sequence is CSARDPLGGYTF. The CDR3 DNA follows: TGCAGTGCTAGAGATCCATTGGGTGGCTACACCTTC.

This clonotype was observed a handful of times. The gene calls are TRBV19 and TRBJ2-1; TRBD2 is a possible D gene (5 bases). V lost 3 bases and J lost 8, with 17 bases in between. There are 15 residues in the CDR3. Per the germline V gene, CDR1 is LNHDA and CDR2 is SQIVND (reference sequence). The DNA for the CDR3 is TGTGCCAGTAGTATGTTTCGTGGACTCCACGATGAGCAGTTCTTC. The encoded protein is CASSMFRGLHDEQFF. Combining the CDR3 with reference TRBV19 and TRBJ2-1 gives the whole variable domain DGGITQSPKYLFRKEGQNVTLSCEQNLNHDAMYWYRQDPGQGLRLIYYSQIVNDFQKGDIAEGYSVSREKKESFPLTVTSAQKNPTAFYLCASSMFRGLHDEQFFGPGTRLTVL.

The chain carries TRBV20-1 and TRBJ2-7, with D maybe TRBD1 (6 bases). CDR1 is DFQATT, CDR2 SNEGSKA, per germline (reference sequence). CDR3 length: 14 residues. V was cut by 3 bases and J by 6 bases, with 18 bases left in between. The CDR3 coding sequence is TGCAGTGCTAGGGGGTCGGGACAAGTCCTCGAGCAGTACTTC. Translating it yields CSARGSGQVLEQYF.

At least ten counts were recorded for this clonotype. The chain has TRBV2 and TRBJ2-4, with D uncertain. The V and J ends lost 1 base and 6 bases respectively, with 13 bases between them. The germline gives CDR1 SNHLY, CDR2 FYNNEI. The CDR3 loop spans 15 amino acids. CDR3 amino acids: CASSEDAVLINIQYF. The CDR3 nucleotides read TGTGCCAGCAGTGAAGATGCCGTTCTGATAAACATTCAGTACTTC.

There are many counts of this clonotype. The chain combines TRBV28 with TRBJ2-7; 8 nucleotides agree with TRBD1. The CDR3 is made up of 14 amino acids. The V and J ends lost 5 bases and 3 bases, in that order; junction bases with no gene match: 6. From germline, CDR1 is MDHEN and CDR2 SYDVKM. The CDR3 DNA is TGTGCCAGCAGTCACGGGACAGGAGTCTACGAGCAGTACTTC. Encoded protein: CASSHGTGVYEQYF.

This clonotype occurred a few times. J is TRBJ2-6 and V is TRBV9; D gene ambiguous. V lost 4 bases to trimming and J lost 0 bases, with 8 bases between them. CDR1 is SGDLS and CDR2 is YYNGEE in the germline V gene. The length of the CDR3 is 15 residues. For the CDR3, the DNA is TGTGCCAGCAGCTCCGATAACTCTGGGGCCAACGTCCTGACTTTC. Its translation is CASSSDNSGANVLTF.

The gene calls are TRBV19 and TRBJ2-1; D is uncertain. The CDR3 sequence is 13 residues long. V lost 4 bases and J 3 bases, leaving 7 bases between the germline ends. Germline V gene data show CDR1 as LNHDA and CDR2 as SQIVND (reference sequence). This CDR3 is CASSNLNYNEQFF. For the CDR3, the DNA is TGTGCCAGTAGTAACCTAAACTACAATGAGCAGTTCTTC.

The CDR3 loop reads CASSLVLGGRNYEQYF. In nucleotides, the CDR3 is TGTGCCAGCAGCTTGGTACTAGGCGGGAGGAACTACGAGCAGTACTTC. This chain joins TRBV7-9 and TRBJ2-7, with 8 bases that match TRBD2. The CDR3 has 16 amino acids. CDR1 and CDR2 from the germline V gene are SEHNR and FQNEAQ (reference sequence). V was clipped by 3 bases and J by 3 bases; unmatched bases: 10.

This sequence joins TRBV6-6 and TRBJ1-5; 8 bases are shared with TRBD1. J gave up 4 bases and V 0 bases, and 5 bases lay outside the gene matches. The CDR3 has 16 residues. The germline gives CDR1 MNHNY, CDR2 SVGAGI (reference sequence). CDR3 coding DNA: TGTGCCAGCAGTTACTCCGACAGGGGAGGTAATCAGCCCCAGCATTTT. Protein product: CASSYSDRGGNQPQHF.

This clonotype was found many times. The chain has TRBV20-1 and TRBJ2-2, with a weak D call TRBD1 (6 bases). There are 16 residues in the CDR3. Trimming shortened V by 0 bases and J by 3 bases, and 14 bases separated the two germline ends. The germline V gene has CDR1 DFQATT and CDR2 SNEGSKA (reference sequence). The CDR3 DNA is TGCAGTGCTAGAGATTGGGAGACAGGTGACACCGGGGAGCTGTTTTTT. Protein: CSARDWETGDTGELFF.

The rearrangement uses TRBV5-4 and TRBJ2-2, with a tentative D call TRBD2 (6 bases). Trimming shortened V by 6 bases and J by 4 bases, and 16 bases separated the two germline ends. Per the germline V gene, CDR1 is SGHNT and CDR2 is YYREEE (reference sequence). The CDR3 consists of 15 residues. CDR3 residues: CASKDRDFPTGELFF. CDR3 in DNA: TGTGCCAGCAAGGACCGGGACTTTCCCACCGGGGAGCTGTTTTTT.

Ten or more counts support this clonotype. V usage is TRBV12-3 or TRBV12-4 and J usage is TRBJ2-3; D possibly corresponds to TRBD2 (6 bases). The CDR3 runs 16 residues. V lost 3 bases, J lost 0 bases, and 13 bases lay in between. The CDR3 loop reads CASSFGREVSTDTQYF. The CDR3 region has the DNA TGTGCCAGCAGTTTCGGCAGGGAGGTTAGCACAGATACGCAGTATTTT.

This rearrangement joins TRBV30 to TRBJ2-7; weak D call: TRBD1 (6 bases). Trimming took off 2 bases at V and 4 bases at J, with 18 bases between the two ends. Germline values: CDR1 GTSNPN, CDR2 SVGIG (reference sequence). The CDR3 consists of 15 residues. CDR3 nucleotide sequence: TGTGCCTGGAGTTCTCCCCAGGACAGCGCTTACGAGCAGTACTTC. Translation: CAWSSPQDSAYEQYF.

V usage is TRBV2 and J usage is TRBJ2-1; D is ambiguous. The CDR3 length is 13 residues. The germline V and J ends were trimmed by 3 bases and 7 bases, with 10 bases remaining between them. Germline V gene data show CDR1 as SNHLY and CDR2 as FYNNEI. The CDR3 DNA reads TGTGCCAGCAGTGAGGGTCTGGGGAATGAGCAGTTCTTC. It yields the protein CASSEGLGNEQFF.

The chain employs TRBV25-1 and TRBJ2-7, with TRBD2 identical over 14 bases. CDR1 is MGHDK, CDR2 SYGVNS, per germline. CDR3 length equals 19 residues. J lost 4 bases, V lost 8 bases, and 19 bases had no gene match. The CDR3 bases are TGTGCCAGCTGTCACAGGGGGGAGACTAGCGGGAGGGCCAGTTACGAGCAGTACTTC. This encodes CASCHRGETSGRASYEQYF.

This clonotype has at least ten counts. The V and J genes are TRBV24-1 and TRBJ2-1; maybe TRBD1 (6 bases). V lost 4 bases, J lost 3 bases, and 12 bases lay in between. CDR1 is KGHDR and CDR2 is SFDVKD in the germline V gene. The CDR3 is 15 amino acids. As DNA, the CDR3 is TGTGCCACCAGTGAGTCCAGGGGTAGCTACAATGAGCAGTTCTTC. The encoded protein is CATSESRGSYNEQFF.

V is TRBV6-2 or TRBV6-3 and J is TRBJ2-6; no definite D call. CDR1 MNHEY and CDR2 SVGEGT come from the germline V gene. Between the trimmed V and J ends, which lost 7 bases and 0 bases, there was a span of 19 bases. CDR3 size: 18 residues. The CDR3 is CASNPTVRTGSGANVLTF. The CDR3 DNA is TGTGCCAGCAATCCCACTGTTCGGACGGGCTCTGGGGCCAACGTCCTGACTTTC.

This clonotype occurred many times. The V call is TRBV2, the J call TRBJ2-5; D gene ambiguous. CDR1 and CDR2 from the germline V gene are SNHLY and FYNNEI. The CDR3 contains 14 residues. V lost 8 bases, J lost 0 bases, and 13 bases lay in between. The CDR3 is CASRPRAYQETQYF. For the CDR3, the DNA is TGTGCCAGCCGGCCACGGGCCTACCAAGAGACCCAGTACTTC.

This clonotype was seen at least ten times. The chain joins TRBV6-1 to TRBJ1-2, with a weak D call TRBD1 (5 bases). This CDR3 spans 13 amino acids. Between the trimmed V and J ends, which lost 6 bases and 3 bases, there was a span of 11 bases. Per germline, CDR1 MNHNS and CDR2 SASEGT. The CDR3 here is CASRLTEDYGYTF. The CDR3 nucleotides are TGTGCCAGCAGACTGACAGAGGACTATGGCTACACCTTC.

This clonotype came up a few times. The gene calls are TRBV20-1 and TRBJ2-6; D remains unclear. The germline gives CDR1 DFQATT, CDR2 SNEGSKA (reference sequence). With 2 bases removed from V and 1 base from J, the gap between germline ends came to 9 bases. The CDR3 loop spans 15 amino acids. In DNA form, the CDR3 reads TGCAGTGCTAGAACATTGGAGTCTGGGGCCAACGTCCTGACTTTC. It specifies CSARTLESGANVLTF.

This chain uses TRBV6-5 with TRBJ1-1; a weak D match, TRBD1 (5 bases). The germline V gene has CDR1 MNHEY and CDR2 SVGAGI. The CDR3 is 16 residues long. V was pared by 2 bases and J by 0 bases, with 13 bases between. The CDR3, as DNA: TGTGCCAGCAGTTACGCGAGGGGTGGGGTGAACACTGAAGCTTTCTTT. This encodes CASSYARGGVNTEAFF.

CDR3 bases: TGTGCCTGGAGTTCGAACTACGAGCAGTACTTC. Amino acids: CAWSSNYEQYF. The chain uses TRBV30 and TRBJ2-7; no reliable D call. The CDR3 contains 11 residues. V gave up 2 bases and J gave up 3 bases, with 5 bases separating them. CDR1 and CDR2 from the germline V gene are GTSNPN and SVGIG (reference sequence).

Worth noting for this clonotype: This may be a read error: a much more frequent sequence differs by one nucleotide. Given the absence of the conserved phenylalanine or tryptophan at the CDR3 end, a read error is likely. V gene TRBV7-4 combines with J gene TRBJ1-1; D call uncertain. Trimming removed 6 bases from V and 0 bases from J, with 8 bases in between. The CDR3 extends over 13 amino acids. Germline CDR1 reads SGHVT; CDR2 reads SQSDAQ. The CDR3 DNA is TGTGCCAGCAGTGTAGGGATGAACACTGAAGCTTTCCTT. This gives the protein CASSVGMNTEAFL.

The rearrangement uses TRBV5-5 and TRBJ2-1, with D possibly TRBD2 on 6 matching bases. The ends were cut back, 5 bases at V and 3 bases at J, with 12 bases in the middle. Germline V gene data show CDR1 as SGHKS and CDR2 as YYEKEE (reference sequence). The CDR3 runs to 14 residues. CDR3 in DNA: TGTGCCAGCAGTGGGACTCTGTACTACAATGAGCAGTTCTTC. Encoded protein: CASSGTLYYNEQFF.

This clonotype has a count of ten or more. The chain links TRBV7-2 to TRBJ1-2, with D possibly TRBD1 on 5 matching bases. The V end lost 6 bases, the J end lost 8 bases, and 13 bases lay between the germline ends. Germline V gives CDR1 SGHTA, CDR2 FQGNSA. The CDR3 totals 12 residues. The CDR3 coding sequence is TGTGCCAGCAGTTTAATGACAGACGGCTACACCTTC. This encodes CASSLMTDGYTF.

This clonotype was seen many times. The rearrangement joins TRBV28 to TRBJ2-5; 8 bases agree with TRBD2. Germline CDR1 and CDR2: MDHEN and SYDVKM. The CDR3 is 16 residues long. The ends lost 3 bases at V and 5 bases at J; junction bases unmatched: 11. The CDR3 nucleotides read TGTGCCAGCAGTTTCAGGGGACTAGGTACTGAGGAGACCCAGTACTTC. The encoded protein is CASSFRGLGTEETQYF.

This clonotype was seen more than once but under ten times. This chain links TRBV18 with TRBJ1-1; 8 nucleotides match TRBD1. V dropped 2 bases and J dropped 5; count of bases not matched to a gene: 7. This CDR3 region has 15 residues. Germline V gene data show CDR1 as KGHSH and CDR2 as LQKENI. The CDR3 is CASSPTGQGQTEAFF. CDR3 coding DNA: TGTGCCAGCTCACCAACCGGACAGGGTCAGACTGAAGCTTTCTTT.